This T cell receptor beta chain was profiled in a study of T cells after yellow fever vaccination. Study-wide points: Booster samples showed a return of most primary-vaccination clones (around 95% CD4, approximately 88% CD8).

Concerning this clonotype itself: Antigen unknown.

TCRdb re-called the 5' RACE reads through MiXCR, storing one row per CDR3 protein. Found here are about 300,000 distinct CDR3 sequences, less than 9.5% of them singletons; the top ten hold approximately 3.3%. Germline lookup yields CDR1 SNHLY and CDR2 FYNNEI. The CDR3 is 14 amino acids. Germline trimming cut 8 bases from V and 3 bases from J; bases unmatched to any gene: 8. Material: CD4+ T cells sorted from PBMCs, obtained 5 days after the yellow fever booster vaccination. This clonotype was obtained from a young man who received the YFV17D yellow fever vaccine. V is TRBV2 and J is TRBJ1-1, with 8 positions matching TRBD1. The CDR3 loop reads CASRWTGTDTEAFF. The DNA of the CDR3 is TGTGCCAGCCGTTGGACAGGGACGGACACTGAAGCTTTCTTT.